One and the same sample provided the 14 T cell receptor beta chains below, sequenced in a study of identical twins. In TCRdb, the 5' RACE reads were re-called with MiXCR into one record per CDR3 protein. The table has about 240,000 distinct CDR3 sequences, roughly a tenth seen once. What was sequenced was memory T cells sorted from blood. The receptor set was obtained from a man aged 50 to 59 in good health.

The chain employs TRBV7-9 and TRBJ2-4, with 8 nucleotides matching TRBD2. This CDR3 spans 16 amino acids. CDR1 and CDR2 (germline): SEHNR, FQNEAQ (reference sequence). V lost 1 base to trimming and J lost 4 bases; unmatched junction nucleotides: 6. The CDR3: CASSLVAGGRKNIQYF. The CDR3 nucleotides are TGTGCCAGCAGCTTAGTGGCGGGGGGAAGGAAAAACATTCAGTACTTC.

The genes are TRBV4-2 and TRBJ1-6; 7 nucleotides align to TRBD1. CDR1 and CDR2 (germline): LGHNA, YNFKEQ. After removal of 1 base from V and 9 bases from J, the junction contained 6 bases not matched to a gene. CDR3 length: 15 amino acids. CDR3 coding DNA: TGTGCCAGCAGCCAAGGTACAGGGGACGGTTCACCCCTCCACTTT. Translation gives CASSQGTGDGSPLHF.

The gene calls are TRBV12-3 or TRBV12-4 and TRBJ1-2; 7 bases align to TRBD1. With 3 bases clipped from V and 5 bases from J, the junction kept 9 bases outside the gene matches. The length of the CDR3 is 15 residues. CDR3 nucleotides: TGTGCCAGCAGTTTCTGGGGGACAGCCTTGTATGGCTACACCTTC. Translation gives CASSFWGTALYGYTF.

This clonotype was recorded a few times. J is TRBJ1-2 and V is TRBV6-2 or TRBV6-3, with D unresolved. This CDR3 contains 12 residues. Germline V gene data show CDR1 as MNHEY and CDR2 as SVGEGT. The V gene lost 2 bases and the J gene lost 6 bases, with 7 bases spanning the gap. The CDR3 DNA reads TGTGCCAGCAGTTACGGACTTCATGGCTACACCTTC. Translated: CASSYGLHGYTF.

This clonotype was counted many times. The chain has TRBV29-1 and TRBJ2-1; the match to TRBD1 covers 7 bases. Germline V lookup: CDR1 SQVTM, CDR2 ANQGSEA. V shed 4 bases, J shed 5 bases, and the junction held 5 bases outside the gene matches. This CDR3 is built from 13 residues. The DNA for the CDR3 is TGCAGCGTTGTCGGGACAGTCCACAATGAGCAGTTCTTC. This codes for CSVVGTVHNEQFF.

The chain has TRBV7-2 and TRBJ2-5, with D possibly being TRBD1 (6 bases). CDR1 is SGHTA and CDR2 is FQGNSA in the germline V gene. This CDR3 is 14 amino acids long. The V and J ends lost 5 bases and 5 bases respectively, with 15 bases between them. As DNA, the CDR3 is TGTGCCAGCAGCCCACAGGGAAGATGGGAGACCCAGTACTTC. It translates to CASSPQGRWETQYF.

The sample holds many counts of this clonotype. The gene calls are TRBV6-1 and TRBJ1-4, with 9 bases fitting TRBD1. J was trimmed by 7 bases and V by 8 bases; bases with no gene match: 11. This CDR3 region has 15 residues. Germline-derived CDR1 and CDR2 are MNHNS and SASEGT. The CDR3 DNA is TGTGCCAGCCAGATGGTGTCGACAGGGGGTGAAAAACTGTTTTTT. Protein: CASQMVSTGGEKLFF.

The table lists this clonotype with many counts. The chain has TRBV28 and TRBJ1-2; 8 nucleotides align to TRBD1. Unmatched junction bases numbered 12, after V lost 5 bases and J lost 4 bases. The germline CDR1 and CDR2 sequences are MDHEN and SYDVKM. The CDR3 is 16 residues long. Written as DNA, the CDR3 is TGTGCCAGCAGTACACGGACAGGGCGAGGTCCCTATGGCTACACCTTC. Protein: CASSTRTGRGPYGYTF.

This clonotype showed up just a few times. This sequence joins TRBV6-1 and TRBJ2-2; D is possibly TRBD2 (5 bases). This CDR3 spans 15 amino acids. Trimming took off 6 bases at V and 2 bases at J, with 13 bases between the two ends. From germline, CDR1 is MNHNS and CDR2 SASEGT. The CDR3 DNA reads TGTGCCAGCAGGGGAGCAGAATTCAACACCGGGGAGCTGTTTTTT. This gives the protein CASRGAEFNTGELFF.

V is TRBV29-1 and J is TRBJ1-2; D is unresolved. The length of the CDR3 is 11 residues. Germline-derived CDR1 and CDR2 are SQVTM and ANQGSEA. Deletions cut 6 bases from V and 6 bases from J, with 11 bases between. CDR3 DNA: TGCAGCGTGGACTCAACTGATGGCTACACCTTC. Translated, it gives CSVDSTDGYTF. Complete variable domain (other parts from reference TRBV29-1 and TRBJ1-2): SAVISQKPSRDICQRGTSLTIQCQVDSQVTMMFWYRQQPGQSLTLIATANQGSEATYESGFVIDKFPISRPNLTFSTLTVSNMSPEDSSIYLCSVDSTDGYTFGSGTRLTVV.

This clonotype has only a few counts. The CDR3 sequence: CATSDPSAAPYNEQFF. CDR3 sequence (DNA): TGTGCCACCAGTGACCCCTCAGCGGCCCCCTACAATGAGCAGTTCTTC. The V gene is TRBV24-1, the J gene TRBJ2-1; D is possibly TRBD2 (5 bases). Germline loops: CDR1 KGHDR, CDR2 SFDVKD. The ends were cut back, 4 bases at V and 2 bases at J, with 14 bases in the middle. This CDR3 region has 16 residues.

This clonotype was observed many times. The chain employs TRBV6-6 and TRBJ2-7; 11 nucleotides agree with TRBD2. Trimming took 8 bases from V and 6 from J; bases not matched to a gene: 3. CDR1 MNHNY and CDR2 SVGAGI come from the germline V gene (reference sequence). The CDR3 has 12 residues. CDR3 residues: CASAGTSGEQYF. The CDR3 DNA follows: TGTGCCAGCGCCGGGACTAGCGGCGAGCAGTACTTC.

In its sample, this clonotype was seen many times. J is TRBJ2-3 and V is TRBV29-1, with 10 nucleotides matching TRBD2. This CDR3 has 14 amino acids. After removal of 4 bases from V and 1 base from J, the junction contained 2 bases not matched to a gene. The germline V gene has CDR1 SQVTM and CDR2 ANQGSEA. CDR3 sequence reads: CSVVAGGRTDTQYF. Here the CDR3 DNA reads TGCAGCGTTGTAGCGGGAGGCCGCACAGATACGCAGTATTTT.

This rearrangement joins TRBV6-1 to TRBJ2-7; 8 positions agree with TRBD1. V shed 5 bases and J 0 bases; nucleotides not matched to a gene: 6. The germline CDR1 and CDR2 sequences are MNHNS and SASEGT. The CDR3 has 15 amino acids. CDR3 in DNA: TGTGCCAGCAGTAGGACAGGGTCCCGCTCCTACGAGCAGTACTTC. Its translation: CASSRTGSRSYEQYF.